These 4 T cell receptor beta chains were all obtained from the same sample, sequenced in a study of CD8+ T cells in alopecia areata. The sequencing template was cDNA reverse transcribed from extracted RNA. Only in-frame clones appear in the TCRdb table, and some are missing; sequencing was by immunoSEQ multiplex PCR. The sample lists around 190,000 clones, around three fifths seen once, with approximately 4.9% in the top ten. The sequencing sample was made of CD8+ T cells sorted from blood. The source of these receptors is a human donor in good health.

The J gene is TRBJ2-5, the V gene TRBV29-1, with no clear D. The CDR3 is made up of 12 amino acids. Germline CDR1 SQVTM, CDR2 ANQGSEA. V was pared by 7 bases and J by 2 bases, with 11 bases between. The CDR3 spells CSAWGFQETQYF. As DNA, the CDR3 is TGCAGCGCTTGGGGTTTTCAAGAGACCCAGTACTTC.

This clone was seen a handful of times. This chain connects TRBV29-1 to TRBJ2-5, with 7 bases fitting TRBD1. Germline CDR1 is SQVTM and CDR2 is ANQGSEA. This CDR3 region has 13 residues. V shed 2 bases, J shed 2 bases, and the junction held 2 bases outside the gene matches. The CDR3 loop is CSVERQGQETQYF. The CDR3 DNA follows: TGCAGCGTTGAACGACAGGGACAAGAGACCCAGTACTTC. Together with reference TRBV29-1 and TRBJ2-5, the CDR3 gives the full variable domain: SAVISQKPSRDICQRGTSLTIQCQVDSQVTMMFWYRQQPGQSLTLIATANQGSEATYESGFVIDKFPISRPNLTFSTLTVSNMSPEDSSIYLCSVERQGQETQYFGPGTRLLVL.

This chain connects TRBV4-1 to TRBJ2-3; 7 bases map to TRBD1. V trimming: 9 bases; J trimming: 0 bases; junction bases outside the gene matches: 9. CDR3 length: 15 residues. CDR1 and CDR2 (germline): MGHRA, YSYEKL. CDR3 residues: CASSDRASSTDTQYF. The CDR3, as DNA: TGCGCCAGTTCTGACAGGGCATCAAGCACAGATACGCAGTATTTT.

CDR3 nucleotide sequence: TGTGCCAGCAGCTTAGGGACGCCTCCCAATGAGCAGTTCTTC. Translation gives CASSLGTPPNEQFF. The chain uses TRBV7-2 and TRBJ2-1; D unresolved. Trimming shortened V by 1 base and J by 6 bases, and 10 bases separated the two germline ends. The CDR3 sequence is 14 residues long. Germline-derived CDR1 and CDR2 are SGHTA and FQGNSA. The full variable domain, completed using reference TRBV7-2 and TRBJ2-1, is GAGVSQSPSNKVTEKGKDVELRCDPISGHTALYWYRQSLGQGLEFLIYFQGNSAPDKSGLPSDRFSAERTGGSVSTLTIQRTQQEDSAVYLCASSLGTPPNEQFFGPGTRLTVL.